The clone carrying this T cell receptor (beta chain) was found many times. This record comes from a study of T cells after yellow fever vaccination. Overall study: Staining for CD3, CD45RA, CCR7 and CD95 enabled sorting of EM, EMRA, CM and Tscm memory subsets. It was SMART-Seq v4 Ultra Low Input that prepared the fractions with low cell numbers.

5'RACE template switching generated TCR cDNA, adding a universal primer site and UMIs. In TCRdb, the 5' RACE reads were re-called with MiXCR into one record per CDR3 protein. The table includes around 56,000 distinct CDR3 sequences, around 5.4% detected once. Germline assignment: CDR1 SGDLS and CDR2 YYNGEE. The CDR3 has 14 residues. With 3 bases removed from V and 3 bases from J, the gap between germline ends came to 11 bases. Study-wide findings and caveats: Weaker, the secondary response peaked sooner, at day 5 versus 15.

This TCR came from a man younger than 35 who received the YFV17D yellow fever vaccine. This material consisted of PBMCs, either bulk or a sorted T-cell subset (CD4+, CD8+, memory, or dextramer-sorted; not recorded which), taken on the day of the yellow fever booster vaccination. The chain has TRBV9 and TRBJ2-3; perhaps TRBD2 as D (7 bases). The CDR3 spells CASSGGGATDTQYF. The CDR3 bases are TGTGCCAGCAGCGGAGGGGGGGCAACAGATACGCAGTATTTT.